This TCR beta chain was found in a study of T cell changes during pregnancy in multiple sclerosis. Clones were sequenced by immunoSEQ multiplex PCR, and TCRdb holds only the in-frame ones, with some missing. Here the sample spans 35,000 to 40,000 clones, over 75% being singletons. This CDR3 comprises 15 residues. Trimming took off 0 bases at V and 8 bases at J, with 13 bases between the two ends. CDR1 is SNHLY and CDR2 is FYNNEI in the germline V gene. The specimen comprised CD4+ T cells from peripheral blood mononuclear cells, sampled before pregnancy. The receptor was derived from a female donor with multiple sclerosis, enrolled in a pregnancy study. The V call is TRBV2, the J call TRBJ1-4, with D possibly matching TRBD1 (5 bases). In DNA form, the CDR3 reads TGTGCCAGCAGTGAAGCGCTTCAGGGTCCCGAAAAACTGTTTTTT. Protein: CASSEALQGPEKLFF.